The present T cell receptor (beta chain) was sequenced within a study of cytomegalovirus exposure and HLA in healthy donors. CDR1 SGHTA and CDR2 FQGTGA come from the germline V gene. V gave up 8 bases and J gave up 4 bases, with 17 bases separating them. This CDR3 has 14 residues. Vbeta (60) and Jbeta (13) primers were used in the PCR. Using immunoSEQ multiplex PCR, the repertoire was profiled, and TCRdb retains in-frame clones only, with some absent. The profile shows tens of thousands of clones, around 76% of them singletons. Sequencing input: PBMCs. The sequence was collected from a woman younger than 45 in good health and CMV-seropositive. The rearrangement uses TRBV7-3 and TRBJ2-5; TRBD2 might be the D (6 bases). CDR3 sequence: CASGRGGVGETQYF. The CDR3 DNA reads TGTGCCAGCGGGCGAGGAGGGGTGGGAGAGACCCAGTACTTC.